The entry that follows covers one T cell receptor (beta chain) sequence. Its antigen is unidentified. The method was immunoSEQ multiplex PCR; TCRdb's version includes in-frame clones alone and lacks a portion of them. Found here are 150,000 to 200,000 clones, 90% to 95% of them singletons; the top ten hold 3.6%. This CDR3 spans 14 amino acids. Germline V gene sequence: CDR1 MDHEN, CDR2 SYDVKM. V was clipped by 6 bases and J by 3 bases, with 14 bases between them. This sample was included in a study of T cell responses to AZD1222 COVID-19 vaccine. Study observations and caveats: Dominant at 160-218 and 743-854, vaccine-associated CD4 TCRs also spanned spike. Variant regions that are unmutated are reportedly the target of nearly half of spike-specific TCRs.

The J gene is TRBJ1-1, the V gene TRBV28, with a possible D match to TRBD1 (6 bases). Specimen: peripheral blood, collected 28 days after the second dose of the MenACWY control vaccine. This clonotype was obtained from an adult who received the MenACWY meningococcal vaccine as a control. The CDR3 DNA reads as TGTGCCAGCAGAATCACAGGGATCCACACTGAAGCTTTCTTT. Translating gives CASRITGIHTEAFF.